This T cell receptor beta chain is drawn from a study of OX40 agonist ivuxolimab in advanced cancers. Study-wide background: Dose-escalation patients suffered from hepatocellular carcinoma, melanoma, renal cell or head and neck cancer. Patients were roughly 83% male with ages roughly 20 to 80, mean approximately 55.

This clone came up once. Its antigen is not known. Findings and caveats of the study: Blood T cells, both CD4+ and CD8+, expanded clonally by week 6 at 0.1 to 3.0 mg/kg.

Sequencing used immunoSEQ multiplex PCR; TCRdb keeps in-frame clones, though not all of them. The sample yields roughly 70,000 clones, 88% seen once. The material was CD4+ or CD8+ T cells sorted from blood, obtained in a trial of the OX40 agonist ivuxolimab. The TCR sequence derives from an adult with an advanced solid tumor such as melanoma, head and neck, liver or kidney cancer.

In nucleotides, the CDR3 is TGTGCCAGCAGTGGTCTAGCGGACACCGGGGAGCTGTTTTTT. Translated, it gives CASSGLADTGELFF. V and J are TRBV6-1 and TRBJ2-2; 7 bases line up with TRBD2. V lost 4 bases, J lost 3 bases, and 2 bases stayed unmatched. Germline V gene data show CDR1 as MNHNS and CDR2 as SASEGT. The CDR3 runs to 14 residues.